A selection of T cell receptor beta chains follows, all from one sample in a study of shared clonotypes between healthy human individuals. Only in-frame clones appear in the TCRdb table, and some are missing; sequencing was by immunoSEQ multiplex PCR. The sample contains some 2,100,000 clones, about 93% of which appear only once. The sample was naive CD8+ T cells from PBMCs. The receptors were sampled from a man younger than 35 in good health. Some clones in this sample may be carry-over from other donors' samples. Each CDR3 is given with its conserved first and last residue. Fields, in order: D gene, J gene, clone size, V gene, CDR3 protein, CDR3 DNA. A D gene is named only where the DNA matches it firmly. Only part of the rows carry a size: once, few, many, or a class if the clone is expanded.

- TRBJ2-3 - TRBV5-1 CASSEEWGMDTQYF TGCGCCAGCAGCGAAGAATGGGGGATGGATACGCAGTATTTT
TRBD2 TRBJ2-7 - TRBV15 CATSSRTPGGYEQYF TGTGCCACCAGCAGTCGAACGCCGGGGGGCTACGAGCAGTACTTC
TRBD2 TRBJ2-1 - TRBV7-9 CASSYGLAGYNEQFF TGTGCCAGCAGCTACGGACTAGCGGGTTACAATGAGCAGTTCTTC
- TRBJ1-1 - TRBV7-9 CASTTGTLNTEAFF TGTGCCAGCACCACCGGGACGTTGAACACTGAAGCTTTCTTT
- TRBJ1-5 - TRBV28 CASSPGQGNQPQHF TGTGCCAGCAGTCCTGGGCAGGGGAACCAGCCCCAGCATTTT
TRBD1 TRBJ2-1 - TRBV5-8 CASSLDAGTGGISYNEQFF TGTGCCAGCAGCCTTGACGCCGGGACAGGGGGAATTTCCTACAATGAGCAGTTCTTC
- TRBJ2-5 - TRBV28 CASSFEAGVETQYF TGTGCCAGCAGTTTCGAAGCAGGGGTTGAGACCCAGTACTTC
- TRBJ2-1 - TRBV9 CASSVVGNPFNEQFF TGTGCCAGCAGCGTAGTCGGGAACCCCTTCAATGAGCAGTTCTTC
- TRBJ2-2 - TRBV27 CASSPPDTGELFF TGTGCCAGCAGTCCCCCTGACACCGGGGAGCTGTTTTTT
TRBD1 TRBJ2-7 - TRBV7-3 CASSPGQGALYEQYF TGTGCCAGCAGCCCTGGACAGGGGGCCTTGTACGAGCAGTACTTC
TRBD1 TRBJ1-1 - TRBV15 CATSGGQGMNTEAFF TGTGCCACCAGCGGGGGACAGGGAATGAACACTGAAGCTTTCTTT
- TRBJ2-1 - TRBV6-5 CASSQDRDINYEQFF TGTGCCAGCAGTCAGGACCGGGACATCAATTATGAGCAGTTCTTC
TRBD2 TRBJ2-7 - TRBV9 CASSEGLIAGAYEQYF TGTGCCAGCAGCGAAGGACTTATAGCGGGAGCCTACGAGCAGTACTTC
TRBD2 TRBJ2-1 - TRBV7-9 CASSSKPAGAHNEQFF TGTGCCAGCAGCTCCAAACCCGCGGGAGCCCACAATGAGCAGTTCTTC
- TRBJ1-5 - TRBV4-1 CASSQDRPLGRRSNQPQHF TGCGCCAGCAGCCAAGATAGACCGTTAGGACGGAGGAGCAATCAGCCCCAGCATTTT
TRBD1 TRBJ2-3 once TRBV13 CASSYDRGGTDTQYF TGTGCCAGCAGCTACGACAGGGGCGGCACAGATACGCAGTATTTT
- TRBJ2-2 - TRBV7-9 CASSLAATGELFF TGTGCCAGCAGCTTAGCGGCGACCGGGGAGCTGTTTTTT
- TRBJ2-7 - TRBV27 CASRAGYEQYF TGTGCCTCCCGAGCAGGTTACGAGCAGTACTTC
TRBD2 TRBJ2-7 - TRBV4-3 CASSRTSSHERREQYF TGCGCCAGCAGCCGGACTAGCAGTCACGAACGCCGCGAGCAGTACTTC
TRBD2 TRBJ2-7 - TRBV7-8 CASSFGGGPSYEQYF TGTGCCAGCAGCTTTGGGGGGGGACCCTCCTACGAGCAGTACTTC
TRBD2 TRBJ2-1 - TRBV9 CASSVRAGGTYNEQFF TGTGCCAGCAGCGTACGAGCGGGAGGGACCTACAATGAGCAGTTCTTC
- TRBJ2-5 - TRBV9 CASSVGGATQETQYF TGTGCCAGCAGCGTAGGAGGAGCTACCCAAGAGACCCAGTACTTC
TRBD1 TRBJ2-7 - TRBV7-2 CASSDISGTASYEQYF TGTGCCAGCAGCGACATTAGTGGGACAGCTTCCTACGAGCAGTACTTC
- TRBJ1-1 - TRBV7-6 CASSASGAEAFF TGTGCCAGCAGTGCCTCTGGAGCTGAAGCTTTCTTT
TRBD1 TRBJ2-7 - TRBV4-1 CASSQFNPGTGAYEQYF TGCGCCAGCAGCCAATTCAATCCCGGGACAGGGGCCTACGAGCAGTACTTC
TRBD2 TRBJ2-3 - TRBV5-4 CASSLRRERRTDTQYF TGTGCCAGCAGCTTGAGGCGGGAGAGACGCACAGATACGCAGTATTTT
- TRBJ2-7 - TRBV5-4 CASRTFGGVSPYEQYF TGTGCCAGCCGAACGTTCGGGGGAGTGAGCCCCTACGAGCAGTACTTC